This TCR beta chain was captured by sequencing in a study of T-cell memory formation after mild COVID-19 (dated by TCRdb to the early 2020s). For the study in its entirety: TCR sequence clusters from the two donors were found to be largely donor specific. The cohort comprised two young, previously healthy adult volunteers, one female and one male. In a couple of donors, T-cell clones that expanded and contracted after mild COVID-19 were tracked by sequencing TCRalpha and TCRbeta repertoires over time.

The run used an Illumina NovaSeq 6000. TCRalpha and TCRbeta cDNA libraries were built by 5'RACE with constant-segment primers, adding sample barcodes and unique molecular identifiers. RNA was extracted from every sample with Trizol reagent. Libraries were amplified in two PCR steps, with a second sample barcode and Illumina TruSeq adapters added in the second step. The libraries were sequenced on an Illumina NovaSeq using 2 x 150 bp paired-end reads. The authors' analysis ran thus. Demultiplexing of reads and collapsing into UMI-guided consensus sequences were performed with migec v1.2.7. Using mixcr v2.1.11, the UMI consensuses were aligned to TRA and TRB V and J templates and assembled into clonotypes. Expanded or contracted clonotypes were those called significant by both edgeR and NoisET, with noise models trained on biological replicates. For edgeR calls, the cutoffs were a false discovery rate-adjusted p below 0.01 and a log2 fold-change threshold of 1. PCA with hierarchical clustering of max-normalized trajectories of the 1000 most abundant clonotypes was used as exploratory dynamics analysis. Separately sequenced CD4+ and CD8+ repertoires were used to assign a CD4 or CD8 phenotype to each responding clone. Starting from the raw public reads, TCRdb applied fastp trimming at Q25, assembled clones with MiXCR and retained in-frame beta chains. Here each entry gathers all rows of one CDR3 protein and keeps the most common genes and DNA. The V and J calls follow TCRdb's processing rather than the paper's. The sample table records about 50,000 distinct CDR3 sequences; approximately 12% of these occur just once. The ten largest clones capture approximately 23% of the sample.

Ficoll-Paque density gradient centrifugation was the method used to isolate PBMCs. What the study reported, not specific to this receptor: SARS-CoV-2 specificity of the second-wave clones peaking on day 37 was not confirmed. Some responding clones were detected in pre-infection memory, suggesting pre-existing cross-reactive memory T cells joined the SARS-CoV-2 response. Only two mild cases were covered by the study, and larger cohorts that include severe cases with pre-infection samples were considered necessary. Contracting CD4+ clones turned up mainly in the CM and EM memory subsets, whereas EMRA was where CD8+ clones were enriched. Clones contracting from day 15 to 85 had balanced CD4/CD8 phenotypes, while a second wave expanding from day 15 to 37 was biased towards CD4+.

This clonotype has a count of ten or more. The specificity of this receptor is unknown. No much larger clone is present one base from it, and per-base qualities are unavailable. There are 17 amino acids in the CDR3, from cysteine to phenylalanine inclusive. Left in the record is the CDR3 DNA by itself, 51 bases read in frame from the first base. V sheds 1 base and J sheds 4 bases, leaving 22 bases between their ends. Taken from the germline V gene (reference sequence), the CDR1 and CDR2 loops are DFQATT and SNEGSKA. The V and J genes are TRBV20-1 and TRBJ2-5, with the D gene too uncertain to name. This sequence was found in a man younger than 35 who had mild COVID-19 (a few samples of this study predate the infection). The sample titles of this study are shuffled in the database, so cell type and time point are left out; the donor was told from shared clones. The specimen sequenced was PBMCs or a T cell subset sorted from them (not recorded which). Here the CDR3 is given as CSARVKSRALVSETQYF. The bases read TGCAGTGCTAGAGTCAAAAGTCGGGCATTAGTCTCAGAGACCCAGTACTTC.